The present TCR beta chain was sequenced within a study of vaccination effects on CD4 cells after COVID-19. As concerns this clone: Antigen specificity is unknown.

Assay used: immunoSEQ multiplex PCR; TCRdb lists only in-frame clones, some missing. The sample consists of 47,000 or so clones, about 70% of them appearing once. The culture ran for roughly 10 days before CD4+ T cells were isolated. Participants received two doses of either the BNT162b2 or mRNA-1273 vaccine. Study results and caveats: Among infection- and vaccine-induced clones, marked clonal contraction occurred late after vaccination.

The CDR3 loop spans 12 amino acids. The V and J ends lost 0 bases and 4 bases respectively, with 4 bases between them. The starting material was CD4+ T cells from PBMCs cultured without peptide, obtained after COVID-19 vaccination. This clonotype was sampled from a human donor who received a COVID-19 vaccine. V and J are TRBV12-3 or TRBV12-4 and TRBJ2-7; no clear D gene. The CDR3 DNA is TGTGCCAGCAGTTTAGCGCGGTACGAGCAGTACTTC. It codes for CASSLARYEQYF.